This T cell receptor beta chain stems from a study of blood T cell repertoires in COVID-19. On the study more broadly: The United States, Italy and Spain supplied acute and convalescent COVID-19 samples. PBMCs, B-cell-depleted T cells, or T cells were the source of the cDNA or gDNA that made up the material.

The table lists this clone with a few counts. Authors' methods: Reference gene primer amplification in the assay estimated nucleated cell counts. TCRdb's copy holds only in-frame clones and misses some; the assay was immunoSEQ multiplex PCR. The DNA gave D and trimming, while V, J and clone size come from that table. The sample holds about 160,000 clones, approximately 82% seen once. Germline lookup yields CDR1 ENHRY and CDR2 SYGVKD. V was shortened by 0 bases and J by 5 bases, with 4 bases between the two germline ends. The CDR3 runs 12 residues. The TCR was taken from a woman over 75 with acute or convalescent COVID-19. J is TRBJ2-5 and V is TRBV10-3; D is ambiguous. Specimen: peripheral blood. In nucleotides, the CDR3 is TGTGCCATCAGTGAGTCTCGGGAGACCCAGTACTTC. This codes for CAISESRETQYF.